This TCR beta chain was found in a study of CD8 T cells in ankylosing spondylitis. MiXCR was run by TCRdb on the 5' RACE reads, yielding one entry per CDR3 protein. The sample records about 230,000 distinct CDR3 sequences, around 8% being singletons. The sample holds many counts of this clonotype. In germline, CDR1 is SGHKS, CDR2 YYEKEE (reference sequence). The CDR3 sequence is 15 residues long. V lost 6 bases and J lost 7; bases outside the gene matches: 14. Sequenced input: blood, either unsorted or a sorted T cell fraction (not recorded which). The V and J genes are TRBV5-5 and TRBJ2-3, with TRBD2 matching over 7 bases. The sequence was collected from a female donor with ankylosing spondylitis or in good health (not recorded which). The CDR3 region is CASTLLGSGYYTQYF. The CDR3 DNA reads TGTGCCAGCACCCTCTTGGGTAGCGGGTACTATACGCAGTATTTT.